The entry below describes one T cell receptor (beta chain). Only in-frame clones appear in the TCRdb table, and some are missing; sequencing was by immunoSEQ multiplex PCR. There are 35,000 to 40,000 clones in the sample; more than 80% occur only once, and 8.3% lies in the top ten. V lost 0 bases, J lost 5 bases, and 22 bases lay in between. The CDR3 covers 19 residues. Per germline, CDR1 LNHNV and CDR2 YYDKDF (reference sequence). This record belongs to a study of PD-L1 blockade in urothelial cancer. The source material was PBMCs, sampled around atezolizumab (anti-PD-L1) treatment. The chain joins TRBV15 to TRBJ2-2; possibly TRBD2 for D (6 bases). The sequence was obtained from a man aged 70 or older with urothelial cancer. This CDR3 is CATSREAAEGTEMTGELFF. Written as DNA, the CDR3 is TGTGCCACCAGCAGAGAAGCGGCGGAGGGGACCGAAATGACCGGGGAGCTGTTTTTT.